What follows are 16 T cell receptor beta chains derived from one specimen sequenced in a study of T cell responses to AZD1222 COVID-19 vaccine. The protocol was immunoSEQ multiplex PCR, while the TCRdb copy is restricted to in-frame clones and leaves out a portion. The sample records about 130,000 clones, more than 70% being singletons. Source: peripheral blood, taken 28 days after the second AZD1222 dose. The receptors come from an adult who received the AZD1222 COVID-19 vaccine.

The chain combines TRBV7-9 with TRBJ2-5, with D possibly being TRBD2 (5 bases). The CDR3 is made up of 13 amino acids. V was cut by 5 bases and J by 5 bases, with 12 bases left in between. Germline loops: CDR1 SEHNR, CDR2 FQNEAQ (reference sequence). The DNA of the CDR3 is TGTGCCAGCAGCCGGTGGGGAGAGGAGACCCAGTACTTC. It is translated as CASSRWGEETQYF.

The genes are TRBV18 and TRBJ1-2; weak D call: TRBD1 (6 bases). Germline V gives CDR1 KGHSH, CDR2 LQKENI. V was pared by 4 bases and J by 6 bases, with 18 bases between. The length of the CDR3 is 15 residues. DNA for the CDR3: TGTGCCAGCTCACTATACCGGGACAACTCTAATGGCTACACCTTC. This codes for CASSLYRDNSNGYTF.

This clone showed up just a few times. The chain carries TRBV2 and TRBJ1-6, with no clear D. From germline, CDR1 is SNHLY and CDR2 FYNNEI. The CDR3 has 13 residues. Trimming left V 1 base short and J 10 bases short, with 8 bases between. In nucleotides, the CDR3 is TGTGCCAGCAGTGAAGGGCCCGAGTCACCCCTCCACTTT. Amino acids: CASSEGPESPLHF.

The V and J genes are TRBV29-1 and TRBJ2-1; D uncertain. Germline V lookup: CDR1 SQVTM, CDR2 ANQGSEA. The CDR3 length is 13 residues. Here the CDR3 reads CSLVGNSYNEQFF. The CDR3 DNA follows: TGCAGTTTGGTGGGGAATTCCTACAATGAGCAGTTCTTC.

The gene calls are TRBV18 and TRBJ2-2; 8 nucleotides match TRBD1. The V segment lost 3 bases and the J segment 5 bases; nucleotides outside the gene matches: 8. Germline CDR1 KGHSH, CDR2 LQKENI. The length of the CDR3 is 16 residues. DNA for the CDR3: TGTGCCAGCTCACCTAGGGACAGGATACGTACCGGGGAGCTGTTTTTT. Translated, it gives CASSPRDRIRTGELFF.

The rearrangement links TRBV5-4 to TRBJ1-5; 8 bases align to TRBD1. Germline trimming cut 4 bases from V and 6 bases from J; bases unmatched to any gene: 9. The length of the CDR3 is 15 residues. Germline V gives CDR1 SGHNT, CDR2 YYREEE (reference sequence). This CDR3 reads CASSSDRGVGQPQHF. The CDR3 DNA reads as TGTGCCAGCAGCAGCGACAGGGGAGTAGGTCAGCCCCAGCATTTT.

V and J are TRBV9 and TRBJ2-1; 7 bases match TRBD2. Germline assignment: CDR1 SGDLS and CDR2 YYNGEE. J was trimmed by 7 bases and V by 3 bases; bases with no gene match: 10. The CDR3 runs to 15 residues. The chain's CDR3 is CASSEMSGANNEQFF. CDR3 DNA sequence: TGTGCCAGCAGCGAGATGAGCGGGGCTAATAATGAGCAGTTCTTC.

CDR3 sequence reads: CSVAGNHGYTF. The CDR3 bases are TGCAGCGTTGCCGGGAACCATGGCTACACCTTC. V gene TRBV29-1 combines with J gene TRBJ1-2, with D uncertain. This CDR3 is 11 amino acids long. Trimming removed 4 bases at V and 6 bases at J, with 9 bases between. CDR1 and CDR2 from the germline V gene are SQVTM and ANQGSEA.

The rearrangement links TRBV5-1 to TRBJ2-7; 10 bases agree with TRBD1. Germline V gene data show CDR1 as SGHRS and CDR2 as YFSETQ. Losses at the gene ends were 4 bases for V and 0 bases for J; bases not matched to a gene: 13. This CDR3 has 18 amino acids. The CDR3 spells CASSQRTGGPSNSYEQYF. CDR3 bases: TGCGCCAGCAGCCAGAGGACAGGGGGGCCCAGTAACTCCTACGAGCAGTACTTC.

The gene calls are TRBV7-9 and TRBJ2-3; weak D call: TRBD2 (6 bases). Trimming stripped 3 bases from V and 2 bases from J, with 12 bases between. The CDR3 consists of 15 residues. Germline V gene sequence: CDR1 SEHNR, CDR2 FQNEAQ (reference sequence). The chain's CDR3 is CASSLWGDFTDTQYF. CDR3 in DNA: TGTGCCAGCAGCTTGTGGGGGGACTTCACAGATACGCAGTATTTT.

The V and J genes are TRBV6-6 and TRBJ2-1; 10 positions match TRBD2. CDR1 is MNHNY, CDR2 SVGAGI, per germline (reference sequence). V shed 6 bases and J 6 bases; nucleotides not matched to a gene: 8. The CDR3 spans 15 residues. For the CDR3, the DNA is TGTGCCAGCAGCATGAGCGGGGGGGCCTTCAATGAGCAGTTCTTC. Translating gives CASSMSGGAFNEQFF.

This sequence joins TRBV7-2 and TRBJ2-3; possibly TRBD1 or TRBD2 for D (6 bases each). Germline loops: CDR1 SGHTA, CDR2 FQGNSA. Trimming took 4 bases from V and 9 from J, leaving 14 bases between them. There are 13 residues in the CDR3. The CDR3 here is CASSWGAADTQYF. DNA for the CDR3: TGTGCCAGCAGCTGGGGGGCCGCTGACACGCAGTATTTT.

V is TRBV27 and J is TRBJ2-7; a weak D match, TRBD1 (6 bases). This CDR3 spans 13 amino acids. The V end lost 6 bases, the J end lost 0 bases, and 9 bases lay between the germline ends. Germline V lookup: CDR1 MNHEY, CDR2 SMNVEV (reference sequence). The CDR3 reads CASSRDISYEQYF. In DNA, the CDR3 is TGTGCCAGCAGCAGGGACATCTCCTACGAGCAGTACTTC.

V and J are TRBV28 and TRBJ1-2; 10 bases are a match to TRBD1. Germline CDR1 MDHEN, CDR2 SYDVKM. CDR3 length: 14 amino acids. The trim removed 10 bases at V and 8 bases at J, leaving 13 bases unmatched. CDR3 sequence: CANSPGQGIGGYTF. The CDR3 DNA is TGTGCCAACTCCCCGGGACAGGGGATTGGGGGCTACACCTTC.

This clone was counted only a few times. The J gene is TRBJ2-2, the V gene TRBV9; TRBD1 matches 7 bases. This CDR3 region has 15 residues. The germline V gene encodes CDR1 SGDLS and CDR2 YYNGEE. V gave up 0 bases and J gave up 5 bases; unmatched junction bases: 4. The CDR3 sequence is CASSVAWGQTGELFF. As DNA, the CDR3 is TGTGCCAGCAGCGTAGCGTGGGGACAGACCGGGGAGCTGTTTTTT. Variable domain in full (rest from reference TRBV9 and TRBJ2-2): DSGVTQTPKHLITATGQRVTLRCSPRSGDLSVYWYQQSLDQGLQFLIQYYNGEERAKGNILERFSAQQFPDLHSELNLSSLELGDSALYFCASSVAWGQTGELFFGEGSRLTVL.

The chain employs TRBV20-1 and TRBJ2-7; D call uncertain. Germline loops: CDR1 DFQATT, CDR2 SNEGSKA (reference sequence). The CDR3 loop spans 11 amino acids. V lost 3 bases, J lost 4 bases, and 7 bases lay in between. Here the CDR3 DNA reads TGCAGTGCTAGGCTCTCTTACGAGCAGTACTTC. Its translation is CSARLSYEQYF.